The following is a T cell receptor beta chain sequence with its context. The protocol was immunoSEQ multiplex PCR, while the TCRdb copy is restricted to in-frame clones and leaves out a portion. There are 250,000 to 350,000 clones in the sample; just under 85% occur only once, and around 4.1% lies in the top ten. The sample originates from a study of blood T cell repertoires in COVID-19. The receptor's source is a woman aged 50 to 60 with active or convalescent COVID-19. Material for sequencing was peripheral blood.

CDR3 nucleotide sequence: TGCGCCAGCAGACTAATCCCGGGACAGGGGGACACCATATATTTT. Amino acid sequence: CASRLIPGQGDTIYF. The J gene is TRBJ1-3, the V gene TRBV5-1; 11 positions match TRBD1. This CDR3 comprises 15 residues. Germline V CDR1 and CDR2: SGHRS, YFSETQ. Unmatched junction bases numbered 9, after V lost 5 bases and J lost 8 bases.